This T cell receptor beta chain comes out of a study of shared clonotypes between healthy human individuals. This table comes from immunoSEQ multiplex PCR, and its TCRdb copy is limited to in-frame clones, with some not included. The sample has about 680,000 clones, around 78% seen once. A few counts support this clone. Germline CDR1 MRHNA, CDR2 SNTAGT. Trimming took 7 bases from V and 1 from J; bases not matched to a gene: 2. The CDR3 sequence is 14 residues long. The sequenced sample consisted of memory CD4+ T cells sorted from blood. Subset specified: CD45RA-negative fraction. This TCR derives from a woman in her twenties or thirties in good health. The chain recombines TRBV6-4 with TRBJ2-2, with 8 bases that match TRBD2. CDR3: CASKSGRNTGELFF. The CDR3 DNA sequence: TGTGCCAGCAAGAGCGGGAGGAACACCGGGGAGCTGTTTTTT.